This TCR beta chain was recorded in a study of shared clonotypes between healthy human individuals. Each subset's genomic DNA was shared equally among a number of immunoSEQ plates. Sequencing used immunoSEQ multiplex PCR; TCRdb keeps in-frame clones, though not all of them. The sample carries about 2.4 million clones, 90% to 95% recorded once. Study-wide points: Clonotypes shared by all four sorted-subset donors had higher generation probabilities than non-shared clonotypes. Generally, naive subsets came out with larger estimated richness than memory subsets.

A word on this clone: Its antigen is not known.

The receptor comes from a man aged 18 to 35 in good health. Some clones in this sample may be carry-over from other donors' samples. The specimen sequenced was naive CD4+ T cells from PBMCs. Subset in this sample: CD45RA+ positively selected.

CDR3 loop: CASRDAVTGELFF. The CDR3, as DNA: TGCGCCAGCAGGGACGCCGTCACCGGGGAGCTGTTTTTT. The J gene is TRBJ2-2, the V gene TRBV5-1, with D uncertain. The germline V and J ends were trimmed by 5 bases and 4 bases, with 9 bases remaining between them. CDR3 length: 13 amino acids. Germline V lookup: CDR1 SGHRS, CDR2 YFSETQ.